What follows are 12 T cell receptor beta chains derived from one specimen sequenced in a study of blood T cell repertoires in COVID-19. Only in-frame clones appear in the TCRdb table, and some are missing; sequencing was by immunoSEQ multiplex PCR. The sample consists of roughly 670,000 clones, 70% to 90% of them appearing once. Material for sequencing was peripheral blood. Source of these receptors: a young woman with acute or convalescent COVID-19.

V is TRBV4-2 and J is TRBJ1-1; perhaps TRBD1 as D (5 bases). Trimming stripped 1 base from V and 1 base from J, with 10 bases between. Germline assignment: CDR1 LGHNA and CDR2 YNFKEQ. CDR3 length: 15 amino acids. CDR3 protein: CASSQGRQTNTEAFF. The CDR3 bases are TGTGCCAGCAGCCAAGGCCGACAGACGAACACTGAAGCTTTCTTT.

V and J are TRBV5-1 and TRBJ2-3; D may be TRBD1 (6 bases). The CDR3 runs 16 residues. Trimming left V 3 bases short and J 0 bases short, with 14 bases between. Germline V gene lookup returns CDR1 SGHRS and CDR2 YFSETQ. The DNA for the CDR3 is TGCGCCAGCAGCTCCCGAGGGGGTCAGAGCACAGATACGCAGTATTTT. This translates into CASSSRGGQSTDTQYF.

The rearrangement uses TRBV4-1 and TRBJ1-5; D may be TRBD1 (5 bases). V gave up 3 bases and J gave up 0 bases, with 9 bases separating them. Per germline, CDR1 MGHRA and CDR2 YSYEKL. This CDR3 comprises 15 residues. The CDR3 bases are TGCGCCAGCAGCCAGCCCACAGGTAGCAATCAGCCCCAGCATTTT. It yields the protein CASSQPTGSNQPQHF.

The chain combines TRBV9 with TRBJ2-3, with 15 bases that match TRBD2. CDR3 length: 17 amino acids. The V gene's germline CDR1 is SGDLS and CDR2 YYNGEE. The trim removed 4 bases at V and 1 base at J, leaving 4 bases unmatched. The CDR3 reads CASSSGLAGGRTDTQYF. As DNA, the CDR3 is TGTGCCAGCAGCTCAGGACTAGCGGGGGGGCGCACAGATACGCAGTATTTT.

This clone was found once. V usage is TRBV7-2 and J usage is TRBJ1-1; D might be TRBD1 (6 bases). The V and J ends lost 1 base and 9 bases respectively, with 15 bases between them. The CDR3 totals 14 residues. CDR1 is SGHTA, CDR2 FQGNSA, per germline. The CDR3 DNA reads TGTGCCAGCAGCTTAGGCTGGGACATTCTCAAAGCTTTCTTT. Translated: CASSLGWDILKAFF.

In DNA form, the CDR3 reads TGTGCCAGCAGCGCTTATAGCGGGGGCCGAGGCACACACACAGATACGCAGTATTTT. Protein: CASSAYSGGRGTHTDTQYF. The chain carries TRBV9 and TRBJ2-3; 9 positions agree with TRBD2. The CDR3 totals 19 residues. The ends lost 3 bases at V and 2 bases at J; junction bases unmatched: 16. Looked up from germline, CDR1 is SGDLS and CDR2 is YYNGEE.

CDR3 sequence: CASSEARSGGQDEQYF. CDR3 DNA: TGTGCCAGCAGTGAAGCCCGTAGCGGGGGGCAGGACGAGCAGTACTTC. The chain couples TRBV2 to TRBJ2-7, with TRBD2 matching over 10 bases. The CDR3 has 16 residues. J gave up 5 bases and V 0 bases, and 7 bases lay outside the gene matches. Per the germline V gene, CDR1 is SNHLY and CDR2 is FYNNEI.

The CDR3 spells CAESDRGFIGNYGYTF. Here the CDR3 DNA reads TGTGCCGAGAGCGACAGGGGATTTATAGGAAACTATGGCTACACCTTC. The rearrangement uses TRBV7-7 and TRBJ1-2, with 8 bases matching TRBD1. The CDR3 has 16 amino acids. Germline values: CDR1 SSHAT, CDR2 FNYEAQ (reference sequence). V was pared by 11 bases and J by 2 bases, with 16 bases of the junction left unmatched.

The genes are TRBV10-3 and TRBJ2-2; 7 bases are shared with TRBD1. This CDR3 is built from 17 residues. Germline V lookup: CDR1 ENHRY, CDR2 SYGVKD. V lost 1 base to trimming and J lost 5 bases; unmatched junction nucleotides: 10. The CDR3 reads CAISEFTWDSQTGELFF. CDR3 bases: TGTGCCATCAGTGAGTTTACGTGGGACAGTCAGACCGGGGAGCTGTTTTTT.

This clone was recorded a few times. The rearrangement uses TRBV6-5 and TRBJ2-1; D gene uncertain. V lost 2 bases to trimming and J lost 7 bases, with 9 bases between them. This CDR3 contains 13 residues. Germline V gene sequence: CDR1 MNHEY, CDR2 SVGAGI. The CDR3 is CASSYDGSNEQFF. The CDR3 DNA follows: TGTGCCAGCAGTTACGATGGCTCGAATGAGCAGTTCTTC.

The rearrangement uses TRBV5-5 and TRBJ1-3; D uncertain. CDR1 is SGHKS and CDR2 is YYEKEE in the germline V gene (reference sequence). CDR3 length: 15 residues. The V and J ends lost 4 bases and 3 bases respectively, with 14 bases between them. CDR3 in DNA: TGTGCCAGCAGCCAAATCTATGCCTTTGGAAACACCATATATTTT. Amino acids: CASSQIYAFGNTIYF.

This rearrangement joins TRBV7-9 to TRBJ2-7; D uncertain. Trimming shortened V by 1 base and J by 6 bases, and 10 bases separated the two germline ends. The length of the CDR3 is 13 residues. CDR1 and CDR2 from the germline V gene are SEHNR and FQNEAQ (reference sequence). For the CDR3, the DNA is TGTGCCAGCAGCTTAGGTTTAGTTTCCGAGCAGTACTTC. It encodes CASSLGLVSEQYF.